A selection of T cell receptor beta chains follows, all from one sample in a study of radiotherapy plus CTLA-4 blockade in lung cancer. Generated by immunoSEQ multiplex PCR, the TCRdb table keeps only in-frame clones and is missing some. The data contain tens of thousands of clones, roughly 71% of them seen just once; the ten biggest clones take up approximately 4%. The sequencing here drew on peripheral blood, taken from a patient treated with radiotherapy plus ipilimumab. The receptors originated from a human donor with non-small cell lung cancer who had stable disease on radiotherapy plus ipilimumab. Both conserved end residues are part of each CDR3. The order of the fields is J gene, V gene, D gene, clone size, CDR3 DNA, CDR3 protein. D genes are given only for firm matches. Rows may omit the clone size; those that give it use once, few, many or a size class.

TRBJ2-7	TRBV6-6	TRBD2	medium-sized	TGTGCCAGCAGTCCCCCCGGGACTAGCGGCGGGCAGTACTTC	CASSPPGTSGGQYF
TRBJ2-7	TRBV29-1	.	.	TGCAGCGTTGAAGAATGCCCCATTCTGGTACACGAGCAGTACTTC	CSVEECPILVHEQYF
TRBJ2-7	TRBV5-1	.	.	TGCGCCAGCAGCTTGTCGCAGGGAGGTTCCGGCGAGCAGTACTTC	CASSLSQGGSGEQYF
TRBJ1-2	TRBV19	TRBD1	.	TGTGCCAGTAGCAATATTGGGGACAGATATGGCTACACCTTC	CASSNIGDRYGYTF
TRBJ2-7	TRBV27	TRBD1	.	TGTGCCAGCAGTTTAAGGTTGCCGACAGGGGGCTACGAGCAGTACTTC	CASSLRLPTGGYEQYF
TRBJ2-5	TRBV7-7	TRBD1	.	TGTGCTAGCAGCTTGGGGACAGGGGGACTGAGGCAAGAGACCCAGTACTTC	CASSLGTGGLRQETQYF
TRBJ2-5	TRBV28	TRBD1	.	TGTGCCAGCAGTTTCCCCGGGACAGGGGGAGAGACCCAGTACTTC	CASSFPGTGGETQYF
TRBJ2-7	TRBV12-1	.	.	TGTGCCAGCAGCTCAACGGGACAGGGCTACGAGCAGTACTTC	CASSSTGQGYEQYF
TRBJ2-3	TRBV7-9	.	.	TGTGCCAGCAGCTTAGGTACAGATACGCAGTATTTT	CASSLGTDTQYF
TRBJ1-4	TRBV18	.	.	TGTGCCAGCTCACCCTTTGGGCAAGCTAATGAAAAACTGTTTTTT	CASSPFGQANEKLFF
TRBJ2-7	TRBV7-2	TRBD1	.	TGTGCCAGCCTACCCGGGACAGGGAATCAAAACGAGCAGTACTTC	CASLPGTGNQNEQYF
TRBJ2-1	TRBV4-3	.	.	TGCGCCAGCAGCCACCCGGGGCTGCCCGAGAATGAGCAGTTCTTC	CASSHPGLPENEQFF
TRBJ1-5	TRBV6-1	.	few	TGTGCCAGCACTCTCGGACAGTTCAATCAGCCCCAGCATTTT	CASTLGQFNQPQHF
TRBJ2-7	TRBV6-1	.	.	TGTGCCAGCAGGAGGAGCGGGTTATACGAGCAGTACTTC	CASRRSGLYEQYF
TRBJ2-7	TRBV19	.	.	TGTGCCAGTAGTGCCTCACGGGGTTACGAGCAGTACTTC	CASSASRGYEQYF
TRBJ2-3	TRBV5-4	.	few	TGTGCCAGCAGCTTTAGTAGCACAGATACGCAGTATTTT	CASSFSSTDTQYF
TRBJ2-5	TRBV11-2	.	once	TGTGCCAGCAGCTTAATGGGGGAGACCCAGTACTTC	CASSLMGETQYF
TRBJ1-2	TRBV19	.	medium-sized	TGTGCCAGTAGTATAGAACCGTATGGCTACACCTTC	CASSIEPYGYTF
TRBJ2-1	TRBV6-5	.	.	TGTGCCAGCAGTTACTCTCGTTCTCCCCTCAATGAGCAGTTCTTC	CASSYSRSPLNEQFF
TRBJ2-1	TRBV7-3	.	.	TGTGCCAGCAGCCCCCGCAGGGGGACTCTTTACAATGAGCAGTTCTTC	CASSPRRGTLYNEQFF
TRBJ1-5	TRBV27	.	.	TGTGCCAGCAGGATTTCAGGGGCCCTCAATCAGCCCCAGCATTTT	CASRISGALNQPQHF
TRBJ2-1	TRBV7-3	TRBD2	.	TGTGCCAGCAGCTTACGACTCGGTGGCACTAGCGGAAGCGGGCGGAATGAGCAGTTCTTC	CASSLRLGGTSGSGRNEQFF
TRBJ2-1	TRBV9	.	.	TGTGCCAGCAGCGCCTCCACGGGCGTAAATGAGCAGTTCTTC	CASSASTGVNEQFF
TRBJ2-7	TRBV27	.	.	TGTGCCAGCAGTTTCGGACCGGCATCCTACGAGCAGTACTTC	CASSFGPASYEQYF
TRBJ1-2	TRBV6-1	.	.	TGTGCCAGCAAAAACAGCGCATATGGCTACACCTTC	CASKNSAYGYTF
TRBJ2-1	TRBV6-4	.	.	TGTGCCAGCAGTTCCCCCCGGGACACCAATGAGCAGTTCTTC	CASSSPRDTNEQFF
TRBJ2-3	TRBV28	.	few	TGTGCCAGCAGTTTATTGGGGCGGACGTACACAGATACGCAGTATTTT	CASSLLGRTYTDTQYF
TRBJ2-1	TRBV20-1	.	.	TGCAGTGCCATAGTCGGCAATGAGCAGTTCTTC	CSAIVGNEQFF
TRBJ1-2	TRBV4-1	TRBD1	.	TGCGCCAGCAGCCAAGAACAGGGGGCTCTTTCTGGCTACACCTTC	CASSQEQGALSGYTF
TRBJ2-1	TRBV11-3	.	once	TGTGCCAGCAGCTCCAGGACTGGAGAGGGGGAGCAGTTCTTC	CASSSRTGEGEQFF
TRBJ2-1	TRBV19	.	.	TGTGCCAGTAGTCCCGAGCTTTACAATGAGCAGTTCTTC	CASSPELYNEQFF
TRBJ1-2	TRBV19	.	.	TGTGCCAGTAGTCTGCTCAAACTCCCTAACTATGGCTACACCTTC	CASSLLKLPNYGYTF
TRBJ2-3	TRBV9	TRBD2	few	TGTGCCAGCAGCGTAGCTACCGGAGCGGGGGGGGATACGCAGTATTTT	CASSVATGAGGDTQYF
TRBJ2-1	TRBV6-5	.	.	TGTGCCAGCAGTCCCTACAGCGGCCTCTACAATGAGCAGTTCTTC	CASSPYSGLYNEQFF
TRBJ2-2	TRBV29-1	TRBD2	.	TGCAGCGTAGACCCCAAACTAGCGGGAGGGTTCACCGGGGAGCTGTTTTTT	CSVDPKLAGGFTGELFF
TRBJ1-5	TRBV10-1	.	.	TGCGCCAGCAGTCAGGGGTCTCAGCCCCAGCATTTT	CASSQGSQPQHF
TRBJ2-5	TRBV7-6	TRBD2	.	TGTGCCAGCAGCTTAGCGTGGGGGAGGGGAGAGACCCAGTACTTC	CASSLAWGRGETQYF